This paragraph covers one TCR beta chain sequence. This entry is derived from a study of blood T cell repertoires in COVID-19. The CDR3 runs to 12 residues. The ends were cut back, 3 bases at V and 3 bases at J, with 6 bases in the middle. The germline V gene has CDR1 DFQATT and CDR2 SNEGSKA (reference sequence). Original processing methods: Estimation of nucleated cell counts was performed using reference gene primer amplification. Only in-frame clones appear in the TCRdb table, and some are missing; sequencing was by immunoSEQ multiplex PCR. V and J calls and clone size come straight from that table; D and trimming were deduced from the DNA. This sample has roughly 80,000 clones; 70% to 80% occur once, and the top ten carry roughly 15%.

This chain links TRBV20-1 with TRBJ1-3; D is unresolved. This TCR derives from an older man with active or convalescent COVID-19. Source material: peripheral blood. CDR3 nucleotides: TGCAGTGCTAGTTTCCTTGGAAACACCATATATTTT. As protein: CSASFLGNTIYF.